This T cell receptor beta chain stems from a study of lymphopenia after photon versus proton radiotherapy. Sequencing was performed with immunoSEQ multiplex PCR; in TCRdb, only in-frame clones are kept and a portion is missing. The data contain more than 25,000 clones, 85% to 90% of them singletons. Germline loops: CDR1 SGHKS, CDR2 YYEKEE (reference sequence). The CDR3 runs to 20 residues. Between the trimmed V and J ends, which lost 0 bases and 6 bases, there was a span of 31 bases. Sequencing used peripheral blood, obtained from a patient treated with proton-based radiotherapy. The chain is built from TRBV5-5 and TRBJ2-7; D is ambiguous. This receptor was identified in a woman aged 55-69 years with cholangiocarcinoma. Some clones in this sample may be carry-over from other donors' samples. The CDR3 loop is CASSLGGSLEKLIASTEQYF. CDR3 DNA sequence: TGTGCCAGCAGCTTGGGTGGGTCACTGGAAAAGCTCATCGCCTCGACCGAGCAGTACTTC. The whole variable domain, filled in from reference TRBV5-5 and TRBJ2-7, reads DAGVTQSPTHLIKTRGQQVTLRCSPISGHKSVSWYQQVLGQGPQFIFQYYEKEERGRGNFPDRFSARQFPNYSSELNVNALLLGDSALYLCASSLGGSLEKLIASTEQYFGPGTRLTVT.